The rows below give T cell receptor beta chains drawn from one sample of a study of OX40 agonist ivuxolimab in advanced cancers. This table comes from immunoSEQ multiplex PCR, and its TCRdb copy is limited to in-frame clones, with some not included. The sample shows 55,000 to 75,000 clones, around nine tenths of them seen only once. The source material was CD4+ or CD8+ T cells sorted from blood, sampled in a trial of the OX40 agonist ivuxolimab. These TCRs come from an adult with an advanced solid tumor such as melanoma, head and neck, liver or kidney cancer. Both conserved end residues are part of each CDR3. D genes are given only for firm matches. Not all rows give a size; the values are once, few, many and, for expanded clones, a class.

DNA: TGCGCCAGCAGCCTACAGGGTTATGACACAGATACGCAGTATTTT
CDR3: CASSLQGYDTDTQYF
size: -
D: -
V: TRBV5-1
J: TRBJ2-3

DNA: TGCGCCAGCAGCCAAGGCCCAGCGGGAGAAGGCCTGTCCTACGAGCAGTACTTC
CDR3: CASSQGPAGEGLSYEQYF
size: -
D: TRBD2
V: TRBV4-1
J: TRBJ2-7

DNA: TGTGCCAGCAGGCCCCGGGACAGCATCACAGATACGCAGTATTTT
CDR3: CASRPRDSITDTQYF
size: -
D: TRBD1
V: TRBV7-6
J: TRBJ2-3

DNA: TGTGCCCACCGGGACAGGGGCCTCAATGAGCAGTTCTTC
CDR3: CAHRDRGLNEQFF
size: -
D: TRBD1
V: TRBV30
J: TRBJ2-1

DNA: TGTGCCAGCAGTGACAGGGGGAGATCCTACGAGCAGTACTTC
CDR3: CASSDRGRSYEQYF
size: -
D: TRBD1
V: TRBV6-6
J: TRBJ2-7

DNA: TGTGCCAGCAGCCCTGGGTACAGGGGCGATACCTACGAGCAGTACTTC
CDR3: CASSPGYRGDTYEQYF
size: -
D: TRBD1
V: TRBV7-9
J: TRBJ2-7

DNA: TGTGCCAGCAGCTTTCCGGGACTCGTCCCTGAGCAGTTCTTC
CDR3: CASSFPGLVPEQFF
size: -
D: -
V: TRBV7-9
J: TRBJ2-1

DNA: TGTGCCAGCAGTTTATTTGGACAGTTTGAGACCCAGTACTTC
CDR3: CASSLFGQFETQYF
size: -
D: -
V: TRBV27
J: TRBJ2-5

DNA: TGTGCCAGTAGTCTCATAGGGGGGTACTATGGCTACACCTTC
CDR3: CASSLIGGYYGYTF
size: once
D: -
V: TRBV19
J: TRBJ1-2

DNA: TGTGCCAGCAGTGCCCGCCTATCCAAGGAGCAAGAGACCCAGTACTTC
CDR3: CASSARLSKEQETQYF
size: -
D: -
V: TRBV28
J: TRBJ2-5

DNA: TGTGCCAGTAGTATGACACAGTGGGACGTCAATGAGCAGTTCTTC
CDR3: CASSMTQWDVNEQFF
size: -
D: -
V: TRBV19
J: TRBJ2-1

DNA: TGTGCCAGCAGCCTGCGATCTTCCGAGCAGTACTTC
CDR3: CASSLRSSEQYF
size: -
D: -
V: TRBV13
J: TRBJ2-7

DNA: TGTGCCAGCAGCGGGTTAGCGGGAGTCCAAGATACGCAGTATTTT
CDR3: CASSGLAGVQDTQYF
size: -
D: TRBD2
V: TRBV4-2
J: TRBJ2-3

DNA: TGTGCCAGCAGGGACAGGGGACCCGTCTATGGCTACACCTTC
CDR3: CASRDRGPVYGYTF
size: -
D: TRBD1
V: TRBV2
J: TRBJ1-2

DNA: TGTGCCAGTAGCCCAGGGGTCTCCTACAATGAGCAGTTCTTC
CDR3: CASSPGVSYNEQFF
size: -
D: -
V: TRBV19
J: TRBJ2-1

DNA: TGTGCCAGCAGTTTATATCTCTACGAGCAGTACTTC
CDR3: CASSLYLYEQYF
size: -
D: -
V: TRBV28
J: TRBJ2-7

DNA: TGTGCCAGCAGTCCCATCTCCGGGACAGGGATGAACGAGCAGTACTTC
CDR3: CASSPISGTGMNEQYF
size: -
D: TRBD1
V: TRBV7-3
J: TRBJ2-7

DNA: TGTGCCATCAGTAGGGACTCCCAAGAGACCCAGTACTTC
CDR3: CAISRDSQETQYF
size: -
D: -
V: TRBV10-3
J: TRBJ2-5

DNA: TGTGCCAGTAGTCCATCGACTAGCGGCTACGAGCAGTACTTC
CDR3: CASSPSTSGYEQYF
size: -
D: TRBD2
V: TRBV19
J: TRBJ2-7

DNA: TGTGCCAGCAGCTTCTGGGGCTCTGGGGCCAACGTCCTGACTTTC
CDR3: CASSFWGSGANVLTF
size: -
D: -
V: TRBV5-4
J: TRBJ2-6

DNA: TGTGCCAGCAGCTTCGAGGGGACAGGGGTCGACGAAAAACTGTTTTTT
CDR3: CASSFEGTGVDEKLFF
size: -
D: TRBD1
V: TRBV7-9
J: TRBJ1-4

DNA: TGTGCCAGTAGTAGCGCGGGGCAGGCCTACGAGCAGTACTTC
CDR3: CASSSAGQAYEQYF
size: -
D: -
V: TRBV19
J: TRBJ2-7

DNA: TGTGCCAGCAGCGTGGCAGGGATGAACACTGAAGCTTTCTTT
CDR3: CASSVAGMNTEAFF
size: few
D: -
V: TRBV9
J: TRBJ1-1

DNA: TGTGCCAGCAGTCCTCCGGGACAGGGTATCTACGAGCAGTACTTC
CDR3: CASSPPGQGIYEQYF
size: -
D: TRBD1
V: TRBV27
J: TRBJ2-7

DNA: TGTGCCAGTACGGCAGGACCGAACTATGGCTACACCTTC
CDR3: CASTAGPNYGYTF
size: -
D: -
V: TRBV19
J: TRBJ1-2

DNA: TGTGCCAGCAGCCCCTTGGGGTCGGGGGCTTTCAACGAGCAGTACTTC
CDR3: CASSPLGSGAFNEQYF
size: -
D: -
V: TRBV27
J: TRBJ2-7

DNA: TGCGCCAGCAGCCAAGTGACATTAGCGGGATCTCATGAGCAGTTCTTC
CDR3: CASSQVTLAGSHEQFF
size: few
D: TRBD2
V: TRBV4-1
J: TRBJ2-1

DNA: TGTGCCAGCAGGGATGACAGGGGAGTGAACACTGAAGCTTTCTTT
CDR3: CASRDDRGVNTEAFF
size: -
D: TRBD1
V: TRBV2
J: TRBJ1-1